Listed below are T cell receptor beta chains from one sample, sequenced in a study of cytomegalovirus exposure and HLA in healthy donors. Assay: immunoSEQ multiplex PCR; the TCRdb copy retains only in-frame clones and omits some. The sample holds roughly 100,000 clones; 10% are singletons and the top ten take roughly 5%. Sample: PBMCs. These receptors were collected from a man between 40 and 49 years old in good health and CMV-seropositive. CDR3s include the opening cysteine and the closing phenylalanine or tryptophan. D genes are given only for firm matches. The size field is filled for only some rows; it gives once, few, many or a size class.

V: TRBV2
J: TRBJ1-1
size: few
D: TRBD1
DNA: TGTGCCAGCAGTGTTGAAGGGGGCGAGCCCCAATACACTGAAGCTTTCTTT
CDR3: CASSVEGGEPQYTEAFF

V: TRBV21-1
J: TRBJ2-2
size: .
D: .
DNA: TGTGCCAGCAGCAAAGTAGGGAGGGAGGGTTGTATCGGGGAGCTGTTTTTT
CDR3: CASSKVGREGCIGELFF

V: TRBV10-3
J: TRBJ1-1
size: few
D: TRBD1
DNA: TGTGCCATCAGTGTAGGAAGACAGGGTGGCACTGAAGCTTTCTTT
CDR3: CAISVGRQGGTEAFF

V: TRBV5-4
J: TRBJ2-3
size: few
D: TRBD1
DNA: TGTGCCAGCAGCTCACAGACAGGGGGCACAGATACGCAGTATTTT
CDR3: CASSSQTGGTDTQYF

V: TRBV5-4
J: TRBJ2-5
size: .
D: .
DNA: TGTGCCAGCAGCGCCGGGACTGTCAGGGCGGAGACCCAGTACTTC
CDR3: CASSAGTVRAETQYF

V: TRBV5-4
J: TRBJ2-3
size: .
D: TRBD2
DNA: TGTGCCAGCAGCTTGGTGGCTAGCGGCCCCGATACGCAGTATTTT
CDR3: CASSLVASGPDTQYF

V: TRBV2
J: TRBJ2-1
size: .
D: .
DNA: TGTGCCAGCATTGGGGAAAAAGGGACACAGGAATCCACCTACAATGAGCAGTTCTTC
CDR3: CASIGEKGTQESTYNEQFF

V: TRBV28
J: TRBJ2-7
size: few
D: .
DNA: TGTGCCAGCAGTATTACGGACACATCCTACGAGCAGTACTTC
CDR3: CASSITDTSYEQYF

V: TRBV18
J: TRBJ2-1
size: .
D: .
DNA: TGTGCCAGCTCACTTTACGGCGGCAATGAGCAGTTCTTC
CDR3: CASSLYGGNEQFF

V: TRBV7-8
J: TRBJ1-2
size: .
D: .
DNA: TGTGCCAGCAGCCCAAGTGCAACAGCTAACTATGGCTACACCTTC
CDR3: CASSPSATANYGYTF

V: TRBV6-6
J: TRBJ2-2
size: few
D: .
DNA: TGTGCCAGCAGTTATGAGGGAGCGGAGAGGACCGGGGAGCTGTTTTTT
CDR3: CASSYEGAERTGELFF

V: TRBV28
J: TRBJ2-5
size: .
D: .
DNA: TGTGCCGGAGGGGGCGGTTACCAAGAGACCCAGTACTTC
CDR3: CAGGGGYQETQYF

V: TRBV4-2
J: TRBJ2-7
size: .
D: TRBD2
DNA: TGTGCCAGCAGCGCACGGACTAGCGGAGCCTCTAACTCATACGAGCAGTACTTC
CDR3: CASSARTSGASNSYEQYF

V: TRBV28
J: TRBJ1-5
size: .
D: .
DNA: TGTGCCAGCAGTGGATGGAGGTCCCAGCATTTT
CDR3: CASSGWRSQHF

V: TRBV4-2
J: TRBJ2-1
size: .
D: TRBD2
DNA: TGTGCCAGCAGCCAAGAGGGACTAGCGAAGGACAATGAGCAGTTCTTC
CDR3: CASSQEGLAKDNEQFF

V: TRBV7-9
J: TRBJ2-1
size: .
D: TRBD2
DNA: TGTGCCACCACGCGGGAGGAATCCTACAATGAGCAGTTCTTC
CDR3: CATTREESYNEQFF

V: TRBV2
J: TRBJ1-6
size: .
D: TRBD1
DNA: TGTGCCAGAGACCCGGGACAGGGCGGGAATTCACCCCTCCACTTT
CDR3: CARDPGQGGNSPLHF

V: TRBV25-1
J: TRBJ1-5
size: .
D: .
DNA: TGTGCCAGCAGCCCAGGGGGCAATCAGCCCCAGCATTTT
CDR3: CASSPGGNQPQHF

V: TRBV5-6
J: TRBJ2-5
size: few
D: TRBD2
DNA: TGTGCCAGCAGCCTTTTACTAGCGGGACAAGGGGAGACCCAGTACTTC
CDR3: CASSLLLAGQGETQYF

V: TRBV7-9
J: TRBJ1-5
size: few
D: .
DNA: TGTGCCAGCAGCTTAGCCCCCGAGAATCAGCCCCAGCATTTT
CDR3: CASSLAPENQPQHF

V: TRBV7-2
J: TRBJ2-1
size: .
D: .
DNA: TGTGCCAGCAGCTTGACGGGAGCTACCTACAATGAGCAGTTCTTC
CDR3: CASSLTGATYNEQFF

V: TRBV5-6
J: TRBJ1-5
size: .
D: .
DNA: TGTGCCAGCAGCTTGTTTCGCGGGGGGGGCAATCAGCCCCAGCATTTT
CDR3: CASSLFRGGGNQPQHF

V: TRBV27
J: TRBJ2-7
size: few
D: TRBD2
DNA: TGTGCCAGCAGTTTCCCCGATGGCCCCGCGGGAGCCTCCTACGAGCAGTACTTC
CDR3: CASSFPDGPAGASYEQYF

V: TRBV28
J: TRBJ2-2
size: .
D: TRBD2
DNA: TGTGCCAGCAGTTTGGGTAGCGGGAGTAGCACCGGGGAGCTGTTTTTT
CDR3: CASSLGSGSSTGELFF

V: TRBV13
J: TRBJ2-5
size: .
D: TRBD1
DNA: TGTGCCAGCAGCTTAGTGGGACAGGCTCAAGAGACCCAGTACTTC
CDR3: CASSLVGQAQETQYF

V: TRBV5-4
J: TRBJ2-7
size: .
D: TRBD1
DNA: TGTGCCAGCAGCTCTCTGGGACAGGGTGATCACGAGCAGTACTTC
CDR3: CASSSLGQGDHEQYF

V: TRBV28
J: TRBJ2-1
size: few
D: TRBD2
DNA: TGTGCCAGCAGTTTAAGACTAGCGGGAGCAGGGGGAGGTGGAAATGAGCAGTTCTTC
CDR3: CASSLRLAGAGGGGNEQFF

V: TRBV27
J: TRBJ2-1
size: few
D: TRBD2
DNA: TGTGCCAGCAGTTTAACACTAGCGGGAGAGGGAAATGAGCAGTTCTTC
CDR3: CASSLTLAGEGNEQFF

V: TRBV9
J: TRBJ2-6
size: .
D: .
DNA: TGTGCCAGCAGCGTGCAGAGACAGGTCTCCCTCGGGGCCAACGTCCTGACTTTC
CDR3: CASSVQRQVSLGANVLTF

V: TRBV27
J: TRBJ2-7
size: few
D: TRBD2
DNA: TGTGCCAGCAGGGGACTAGCGCGGGCCGGGCAGTACTTC
CDR3: CASRGLARAGQYF

V: TRBV7-3
J: TRBJ2-3
size: .
D: TRBD2
DNA: TGTGCCAGCAGTATTGGACTAGCGGGAGGAACAGATACGCAGTATTTT
CDR3: CASSIGLAGGTDTQYF

V: TRBV4-2
J: TRBJ1-1
size: few
D: .
DNA: TGTGCCAGCAGCCAAGATGGGCAGCCTAACACTGAAGCTTTCTTT
CDR3: CASSQDGQPNTEAFF

V: TRBV27
J: TRBJ1-5
size: few
D: .
DNA: TGTGCCAGCAGTCCCAACCCCAGGGTAGGTCAGCCCCAGCATTTT
CDR3: CASSPNPRVGQPQHF

V: TRBV2
J: TRBJ2-7
size: .
D: .
DNA: TGTGCCAGCAGTGAATTCGGCAGGGTTACCTACGAGCAGTACTTC
CDR3: CASSEFGRVTYEQYF

V: TRBV28
J: TRBJ2-2
size: .
D: TRBD2
DNA: TGTGCCAGCCTTAGCGGGGGGAACACCGGGGAGCTGTTTTTT
CDR3: CASLSGGNTGELFF

V: TRBV5-6
J: TRBJ2-7
size: few
D: TRBD2
DNA: TGTGCCAGCAGCTTGACTAGCGGGAGTTACGAGCAGTACTTC
CDR3: CASSLTSGSYEQYF

V: TRBV7-9
J: TRBJ2-3
size: few
D: .
DNA: TGTGCCAGCAGCTTAAATTTGGGGGAGGCGCAGTATTTT
CDR3: CASSLNLGEAQYF

V: TRBV9
J: TRBJ2-1
size: few
D: .
DNA: TGTGCCAGCGAACCGCTAGCGACAAATTCTTACAATGAGCAGTTCTTC
CDR3: CASEPLATNSYNEQFF

V: TRBV27
J: TRBJ2-5
size: few
D: .
DNA: TGTGCCAGCAGTTTATCAGCAAGGGGCCGATACAGGGACGGAGAGACCCAGTACTTC
CDR3: CASSLSARGRYRDGETQYF

V: TRBV4-1
J: TRBJ2-4
size: .
D: .
DNA: TGCGCCAGCATCCAAGCCCCGTGGACAGTGAACATTCAGTACTTC
CDR3: CASIQAPWTVNIQYF

V: TRBV2
J: TRBJ1-4
size: .
D: .
DNA: TGTGCCAGCAGCAAGGACAGAAATGAAAAACTGTTTTTT
CDR3: CASSKDRNEKLFF

V: TRBV7-6
J: TRBJ1-2
size: .
D: TRBD1
DNA: TGTGCCAGCAGCCCGGACAGGGCTAACTATGGCTACACCTTC
CDR3: CASSPDRANYGYTF

V: TRBV9
J: TRBJ2-1
size: few
D: TRBD2
DNA: TGTGCCAGCAGCTCCCGACTAGCGGGGAACAATGAGCAGTTCTTC
CDR3: CASSSRLAGNNEQFF

V: TRBV5-1
J: TRBJ2-7
size: .
D: TRBD1
DNA: TGCGCCAGCAGCTCGGGACAGTTCTACGAGCAGTACTTC
CDR3: CASSSGQFYEQYF

V: TRBV6-5
J: TRBJ2-7
size: few
D: TRBD1
DNA: TGTGCCAGCAGAGCCGACAGGGGGAACTACGAGCAGTACTTC
CDR3: CASRADRGNYEQYF

V: TRBV14
J: TRBJ2-7
size: .
D: TRBD2
DNA: TGTGCCAGCAGCCAAGCGACGCTTACCGCGATAGCGGGAGGCATCTACGAGCAGTACTTC
CDR3: CASSQATLTAIAGGIYEQYF

V: TRBV5-4
J: TRBJ2-3
size: .
D: .
DNA: TGTGCCAGCAGCGAGGACAGTTTCTCTAGCACAGATACGCAGTATTTT
CDR3: CASSEDSFSSTDTQYF